This T cell receptor (beta chain) was found in a study of CD8+CD57+ T cells in acquired aplastic anemia. Broader study findings: Some 28 CD8+ CDR3 sequences occurred in both the patients and the controls.

In patients chosen for sequencing, flow cytometry had shown CD8+CD57+ cell expansion. Genomic DNA templated the TCR beta VDJ and CDR3 profiling. TCRdb analysed the reads with MiXCR anew, one entry per CDR3 protein. The data show approximately 190,000 distinct CDR3 sequences, just under 50% seen once. This clonotype was detected many times. Its matching antigen is unknown. CDR3 length equals 13 residues. The ends lost 6 bases at V and 4 bases at J; junction bases unmatched: 3. The germline gives CDR1 SNHLY, CDR2 FYNNEI. This chain joins TRBV2 and TRBJ2-5, with TRBD2 matching over 9 bases. This clonotype was obtained from a human donor with aplastic anemia. The specimen was sorted CD4+, CD8+, or CD8+CD57+ T cells (not recorded which) from PBMCs. CDR3 loop: CASRWRGGETQYF. CDR3 nucleotides: TGTGCCAGCAGGTGGCGGGGGGGAGAGACCCAGTACTTC.